A single sample is the source of the 14 T cell receptor beta chains below, sequenced in a study of siplizumab effects on memory and regulatory T cells. Generated by immunoSEQ multiplex PCR, the TCRdb table keeps only in-frame clones and is missing some. The sample lists over 85,000 clones; approximately 90% were seen once. The sample taken for sequencing was CD4+ T cells sorted from blood. The receptors originated from a human donor in good health.

The chain couples TRBV28 to TRBJ1-5; 8 bases map to TRBD1. The germline gives CDR1 MDHEN, CDR2 SYDVKM. The V and J ends lost 6 bases and 4 bases, in that order; junction bases with no gene match: 14. The CDR3 is made up of 17 amino acids. The CDR3 sequence is CASSPRPGQVLNQPQHF. As DNA, the CDR3 is TGTGCCAGCAGCCCTCGTCCGGGACAGGTATTAAATCAGCCCCAGCATTTT.

The chain has TRBV6-1 and TRBJ1-1, with D tentatively TRBD1 (6 bases). The CDR3 has 13 amino acids. Germline CDR1 is MNHNS and CDR2 is SASEGT. V lost 6 bases, J lost 7 bases, and 15 bases lay in between. Written as DNA, the CDR3 is TGTGCCAGCAGGTTACAGGGAACGGGTGAAGCTTTCTTT. This translates into CASRLQGTGEAFF.

The chain links TRBV5-1 to TRBJ1-1, with D hard to call. This CDR3 has 15 amino acids. Between the trimmed V and J ends, which lost 1 base and 0 bases, there was a span of 10 bases. CDR1 and CDR2 (germline): SGHRS, YFSETQ. CDR3 sequence: CASSLSAGMNTEAFF. The CDR3 region has the DNA TGCGCCAGCAGCTTGTCAGCTGGGATGAACACTGAAGCTTTCTTT.

V gene TRBV7-3 combines with J gene TRBJ2-7, with TRBD2 identical over 7 bases. The CDR3 sequence is 14 residues long. V lost 2 bases to trimming and J lost 3 bases; unmatched junction nucleotides: 4. In germline, CDR1 is SGHTA, CDR2 FQGTGA. As DNA, the CDR3 is TGTGCCAGCAGCTTACGGGGGGAGATCTACGAGCAGTACTTC. Protein product: CASSLRGEIYEQYF.

This clone showed up just once. This chain connects TRBV11-2 to TRBJ1-1; D unresolved. The CDR3 is 15 residues long. CDR1 SGHAT and CDR2 FQNNGV come from the germline V gene. Trimming took off 2 bases at V and 5 bases at J, with 15 bases between the two ends. The CDR3 protein is CASSLTPFGRTEAFF. The CDR3 DNA is TGTGCCAGCAGCTTAACCCCATTTGGAAGGACTGAAGCTTTCTTT.

The rearrangement links TRBV14 to TRBJ2-7, with D possibly matching TRBD2 (5 bases). Germline loops: CDR1 SGHDN, CDR2 FVKESK. The length of the CDR3 is 15 residues. V gave up 1 base and J gave up 3 bases, with 13 bases separating them. Here the CDR3 reads CASSQGYAGGYEQYF. CDR3 coding DNA: TGTGCCAGCAGCCAAGGATATGCGGGTGGCTACGAGCAGTACTTC.

This chain joins TRBV18 and TRBJ2-5; 7 bases are a match to TRBD2. CDR3 length equals 16 residues. The V gene end was trimmed by 2 bases and the J gene end by 2 bases; junction bases not matched to a gene: 8. The germline gives CDR1 KGHSH, CDR2 LQKENI. In DNA, the CDR3 is TGTGCCAGCTCACCAGTGGGGAGGGGTAATCAAGAGACCCAGTACTTC. It specifies CASSPVGRGNQETQYF.

The chain joins TRBV5-5 to TRBJ2-3, with D perhaps given as TRBD1 or TRBD2 (5 bases each). Trimming took 2 bases from V and 1 from J, leaving 14 bases between them. Per the germline V gene, CDR1 is SGHKS and CDR2 is YYEKEE (reference sequence). CDR3 length equals 16 residues. The CDR3: CASSFRDPRGTDTQYF. CDR3 DNA sequence: TGTGCCAGCAGCTTTCGGGACCCGAGGGGCACAGATACGCAGTATTTT.

The chain has TRBV6-1 and TRBJ2-3; unclear D gene. Germline V gene sequence: CDR1 MNHNS, CDR2 SASEGT. CDR3 length: 12 residues. V gave up 6 bases and J gave up 4 bases, with 8 bases separating them. The chain's CDR3 is CASRGRADTQYF. For the CDR3, the DNA is TGTGCCAGCAGAGGACGGGCAGATACGCAGTATTTT.

There are a few counts of this clone. The CDR3 loop is CASSLSFAGLQETQYF. For the CDR3, the DNA is TGCGCCAGCAGCTTGAGTTTCGCGGGACTCCAAGAGACCCAGTACTTC. The chain recombines TRBV5-1 with TRBJ2-5; possibly TRBD2 for D (6 bases). CDR1 is SGHRS, CDR2 YFSETQ, per germline. The CDR3 extends over 16 amino acids. V lost 1 base and J 1 base, leaving 14 bases between the germline ends.

The rearrangement uses TRBV6-1 and TRBJ2-3; the D gene is possibly TRBD2 (7 bases). Per the germline V gene, CDR1 is MNHNS and CDR2 is SASEGT. The CDR3 is made up of 15 amino acids. Trimming took 6 bases from V and 6 from J, leaving 19 bases between them. The CDR3 sequence is CASSHLRGRVDTQYF. The CDR3 coding sequence is TGTGCCAGCAGCCACCTGAGGGGGAGGGTCGATACGCAGTATTTT.

The V call is TRBV7-7, the J call TRBJ2-5, with 8 bases fitting TRBD2. This CDR3 has 14 amino acids. Germline CDR1 reads SSHAT; CDR2 reads FNYEAQ (reference sequence). The ends lost 10 bases at V and 5 bases at J; junction bases unmatched: 12. The CDR3 nucleotides are TGTGCCACAACCCTAAGCGGGAGTGACGAGACCCAGTACTTC. It yields the protein CATTLSGSDETQYF. Supplemented by reference TRBV7-7 and TRBJ2-5, the full variable domain reads GAGVSQSPRYKVTKRGQDVTLRCDPISSHATLYWYQQALGQGPEFLTYFNYEAQPDKSGLPSDRFSAERPEGSISTLTIQRTEQRDSAMYRCATTLSGSDETQYFGPGTRLLVL.

To note about this clone: The junction departs from the called germline gene at one end, perhaps through a read error. This chain connects TRBV6-1 to TRBJ1-1, with D tentatively TRBD1 (5 bases). CDR1 MNHNS and CDR2 SASEGT come from the germline V gene. The CDR3 covers 14 residues. CDR3 loop: CASREGHLNTEAFF. The CDR3, as DNA: TGTGCCAGCAGAGAAGGACACCTGAACACTGAAGCTTTCTTT.

The chain joins TRBV2 to TRBJ2-3; a possible D gene is TRBD2 (6 bases). V was cut by 7 bases and J by 1 base, with 15 bases left in between. The CDR3 runs to 15 residues. Per the germline V gene, CDR1 is SNHLY and CDR2 is FYNNEI. The CDR3, as DNA: TGTGCCAGCATCCAGGTCGGGGGAGGCACAGATACGCAGTATTTT. Its translation is CASIQVGGGTDTQYF.